One TCR beta chain is described in this entry. This entry is derived from a study of blood T cell repertoires in COVID-19. Study context: The analysed material was cDNA or gDNA that came from T cells, B-cell-depleted T cells, or PBMCs.

This CDR3 region has 12 residues. The V end lost 1 base, the J end lost 5 bases, and 5 bases lay between the germline ends. From germline, CDR1 is MNHNS and CDR2 SASEGT. Original processing methods: Scientists estimated how many nucleated cells there were by amplifying reference gene primers. TCRdb's table, derived via immunoSEQ multiplex PCR, lists solely in-frame clones and lacks some. V, J and clone size derive from that table, while D and trimming were established from the DNA sequence. Altogether 310,000 or so clones are present, approximately 86% being singletons, with the ten largest covering approximately 9%. Cohort placement rested on clinical history that participants reported themselves. The recovered donors of Cohort 3 showed two negative PCRs, clearance, or symptom resolution.

This chain links TRBV6-1 with TRBJ2-5, with D unresolved. Input material: PBMCs or T cells enriched from blood (not recorded which). The TCR sequence derives from a woman under 30 who had recovered from COVID-19. CDR3 sequence: CASSEGVETQYF. Here the CDR3 DNA reads TGTGCCAGCAGTGAAGGCGTCGAGACCCAGTACTTC.